This TCR beta chain is drawn from a study of shared T cell receptors in the human thymus. Germline CDR1 is ENHRY and CDR2 is SYGVKD. The CDR3 is 17 residues long. Only in-frame clones appear in the TCRdb table, and some are missing; sequencing was by immunoSEQ multiplex PCR. The table lists 720,000 or so clones, approximately 85% of them singletons. In addition, the sample was reused for a study of human thymus T cells.

Sequenced input: thymocytes. This clonotype originated in a girl under three years old with a congenital heart defect. This chain links TRBV10-3 with TRBJ2-5, with TRBD1 matching over 9 bases. The tail of the sequence fits TRBJ2-7 better, so the J call may be wrong. Here the CDR3 reads CAISADARTGVGYEQYF. The CDR3 DNA sequence: TGTGCCATCTCAGCGGATGCGAGGACAGGGGTTGGGTACGAGCAGTACTTC.